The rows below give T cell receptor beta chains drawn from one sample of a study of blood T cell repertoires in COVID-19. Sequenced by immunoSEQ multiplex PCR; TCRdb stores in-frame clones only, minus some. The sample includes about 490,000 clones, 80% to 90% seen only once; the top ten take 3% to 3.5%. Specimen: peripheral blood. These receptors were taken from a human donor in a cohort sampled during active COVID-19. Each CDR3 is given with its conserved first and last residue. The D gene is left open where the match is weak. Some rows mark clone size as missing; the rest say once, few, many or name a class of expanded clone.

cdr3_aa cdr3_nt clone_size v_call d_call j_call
CASSLLAGDDTGELFF TGCGCCAGCAGCTTGCTAGCGGGAGACGATACCGGGGAGCTGTTTTTT NA TRBV5-1 TRBD2 TRBJ2-2
CASSFAELTEAFF TGTGCCAGCAGTTTTGCGGAACTCACTGAAGCTTTCTTT NA TRBV5-4 NA TRBJ1-1
CAWSPDRLNQPQHF TGTGCCTGGAGCCCGGACAGGCTGAATCAGCCCCAGCATTTT NA TRBV30 TRBD1 TRBJ1-5
CASSLLDRGSKAGELFF TGTGCCAGCAGCTTGCTGGACAGGGGATCGAAGGCCGGGGAGCTGTTTTTT NA TRBV5-8 TRBD1 TRBJ2-2
CSVEDGRGSDTQYF TGCAGCGTTGAAGACGGGAGGGGGTCAGATACGCAGTATTTT NA TRBV29-1 TRBD2 TRBJ2-3
CASSLSPGSYEQYF TGTGCCAGCAGCTTATCCCCGGGCTCCTACGAGCAGTACTTC NA TRBV7-3 NA TRBJ2-7
CASGLWGDLRGYTF TGTGCCAGCGGCTTATGGGGCGACCTCAGGGGCTACACCTTC NA TRBV2 NA TRBJ1-2
CASSQTGGPYEQYF TGTGCCAGCAGTCAAACAGGGGGGCCCTACGAGCAGTACTTC once TRBV27 TRBD1 TRBJ2-7
CASSPGGVSNQPQHF TGTGCCAGCAGCCCGGGGGGGGTTAGCAATCAGCCCCAGCATTTT once TRBV28 NA TRBJ1-5
CASSQGEGVLETQYF TGCGCCAGCAGCCAAGGAGAGGGTGTATTAGAGACCCAGTACTTC once TRBV4-1 NA TRBJ2-5
CASSLGTSGNNEQFF TGTGCCAGCTCGCTTGGGACTAGCGGGAACAATGAGCAGTTCTTC NA TRBV18 TRBD2 TRBJ2-1
CASSLPGGQLGKNTEAFF TGTGCCAGTAGTCTTCCAGGGGGCCAACTTGGGAAGAACACTGAAGCTTTCTTT NA TRBV19 TRBD1 TRBJ1-1
CASSLLRGGITDTQYF TGCGCCAGCAGCTTGTTACGGGGCGGGATCACAGATACGCAGTATTTT NA TRBV5-1 NA TRBJ2-3
CASAPQGSENEQFF TGTGCTAGCGCCCCACAGGGATCAGAGAATGAGCAGTTCTTC NA TRBV12-5 NA TRBJ2-1
CASSPGTSGRFTGELFF TGTGCCAGCAGCCCCGGGACTAGCGGGAGGTTTACCGGGGAGCTGTTTTTT NA TRBV3-1/TRBV3-2 TRBD2 TRBJ2-2
CASSLNRGQGNTIYF TGTGCCAGCAGCTTAAACAGGGGGCAAGGAAACACCATATATTTT NA TRBV11-2 TRBD1 TRBJ1-3
CASSMRGQGIHQPQHF TGTGCCAGTAGTATGAGAGGGCAGGGGATACATCAGCCCCAGCATTTT few TRBV19 NA TRBJ1-5
CASSLASRTTGNTIYF TGTGCCAGCAGCTTAGCTTCCAGAACCACTGGAAACACCATATATTTT NA TRBV7-8 NA TRBJ1-3
CASRGQSSNTQYF TGTGCCAGCAGGGGGCAATCCTCGAATACGCAGTATTTT NA TRBV6-6 NA TRBJ2-3
CASKPGEGNTIYF TGTGCCTCGAAGCCGGGAGAAGGGAACACCATATATTTT NA TRBV9 NA TRBJ1-3
CAWSLGAADTQYF TGTGCCTGGAGTCTGGGGGCCGCAGATACGCAGTATTTT NA TRBV30 NA TRBJ2-3
CASSQSGTAYEQYF TGCGCCAGCAGCCAGTCCGGGACAGCGTACGAGCAGTACTTC once TRBV4-1 TRBD1 TRBJ2-7
CASSLWDRNTEAFF TGTGCCAGCAGTTTGTGGGACAGAAACACTGAAGCTTTCTTT NA TRBV28 TRBD1 TRBJ1-1
CASSYPGQGEAFF TGTGCCAGCAGTTACCCCGGACAGGGTGAAGCTTTCTTT few TRBV6-6 TRBD1 TRBJ1-1
CASSSSLGQAMDGYTF TGTGCCAGCAGCTCATCCCTTGGACAGGCGATGGATGGCTACACCTTC NA TRBV7-9 TRBD1 TRBJ1-2
CASSLSGTAGIYGYTF TGTGCCAGCAGCTTATCCGGGACAGCAGGAATCTATGGCTACACCTTC NA TRBV11-2 TRBD1 TRBJ1-2
CASSQSGSYGYTF TGTGCCAGCAGCCAATCAGGGTCCTATGGCTACACCTTC NA TRBV4-2 NA TRBJ1-2
CASSSPGQGNNEQFF TGTGCCAGCAGCTCCCCGGGACAGGGAAACAATGAGCAGTTCTTC NA TRBV27 TRBD1 TRBJ2-1
CASSVDRVGSGELFF TGTGCCAGCAGCGTAGACAGGGTTGGGTCCGGGGAGCTGTTTTTT NA TRBV7-3 TRBD1 TRBJ2-2
CAIRDLDRSNTEAFF TGTGCCATCAGAGACCTGGACAGATCCAACACTGAAGCTTTCTTT NA TRBV10-3 NA TRBJ1-1
CAIPGLAGEQYF TGTGCCATTCCGGGACTAGCGGGGGAGCAGTACTTC NA TRBV2 TRBD2 TRBJ2-7
CASSQDPVSGTEAFF TGTGCCAGCAGCCAAGATCCAGTTTCGGGCACTGAAGCTTTCTTT NA TRBV3-1/TRBV3-2 NA TRBJ1-1
CASSRGLRNYEQYF TGTGCCAGCAGCCGGGGACTGCGGAATTACGAGCAGTACTTC NA TRBV11-2 NA TRBJ2-7
CAWSVPPGVDEQYF TGTGCCTGGAGTGTACCCCCAGGGGTTGACGAGCAGTACTTC NA TRBV30 NA TRBJ2-7
CASSYTSGSPYEQYF TGTGCCAGCAGTTATACTAGCGGGAGTCCCTACGAGCAGTACTTC NA TRBV6-2/TRBV6-3 TRBD2 TRBJ2-7
CASSLGRFTGFVYVVYNEQFF TGTGCCAGCAGCTTGGGGCGATTTACAGGGTTCGTTTACGTGGTGTACAATGAGCAGTTCTTC NA TRBV7-3 NA TRBJ2-1
CASSQGLAGGHTDTQYF TGTGCCAGCAGCCAAGGGCTAGCGGGAGGCCACACAGATACGCAGTATTTT once TRBV3-1/TRBV3-2 TRBD2 TRBJ2-3
CASSLVVGGNTDTQYF TGCGCCAGCAGCTTGGTAGTTGGGGGGAACACAGATACGCAGTATTTT once TRBV5-1 NA TRBJ2-3
CASSLDAGPYNEQFF TGTGCCAGCAGCTTAGATGCGGGTCCCTACAATGAGCAGTTCTTC NA TRBV11-2 NA TRBJ2-1
CASSLGKGAGNIQYF TGTGCCAGCAGCTTAGGGAAGGGGGCAGGAAACATTCAGTACTTC NA TRBV7-6 TRBD1 TRBJ2-4
CASSRGQNTLHF TGTGCCAGCAGCCGGGGACAGAACACCCTCCACTTT NA TRBV28 TRBD1 TRBJ1-6
CASSYSRDGTQYF TGTGCCAGCAGTTACTCTCGGGATGGGACCCAGTACTTC NA TRBV6-6 NA TRBJ2-5